This passage covers 2 T cell receptor beta chains from one sample sequenced in a study of shared clonotypes between healthy human individuals. The table came from immunoSEQ multiplex PCR; TCRdb's copy has only in-frame clones and leaves some out. The sample has millions of clones; approximately 90% are singletons. The material sequenced was naive CD4+ T cells sorted from blood. Sample subset: CD45RA+ positively selected. These receptor sequences come from a man aged 18 to 35 in good health.

The rearrangement links TRBV30 to TRBJ2-7, with a tentative D call TRBD2 (6 bases). CDR3 length: 12 amino acids. Germline V gives CDR1 GTSNPN, CDR2 SVGIG (reference sequence). Trimming cost V 4 bases and J 5 bases, with 12 bases left between them. This chain's CDR3 is CAWNGAGNEQYF. The CDR3 nucleotides read TGTGCCTGGAACGGGGCGGGGAACGAGCAGTACTTC.

The chain uses TRBV9 and TRBJ1-3; weak D call: TRBD1 (6 bases). The CDR3 consists of 17 residues. CDR1 and CDR2 from the germline V gene are SGDLS and YYNGEE. Between the trimmed V and J ends, which lost 0 bases and 0 bases, there was a span of 13 bases. In DNA form, the CDR3 reads TGTGCCAGCAGCGTAGATCAGGGACACCTCTCTGGAAACACCATATATTTT. Its translation: CASSVDQGHLSGNTIYF.